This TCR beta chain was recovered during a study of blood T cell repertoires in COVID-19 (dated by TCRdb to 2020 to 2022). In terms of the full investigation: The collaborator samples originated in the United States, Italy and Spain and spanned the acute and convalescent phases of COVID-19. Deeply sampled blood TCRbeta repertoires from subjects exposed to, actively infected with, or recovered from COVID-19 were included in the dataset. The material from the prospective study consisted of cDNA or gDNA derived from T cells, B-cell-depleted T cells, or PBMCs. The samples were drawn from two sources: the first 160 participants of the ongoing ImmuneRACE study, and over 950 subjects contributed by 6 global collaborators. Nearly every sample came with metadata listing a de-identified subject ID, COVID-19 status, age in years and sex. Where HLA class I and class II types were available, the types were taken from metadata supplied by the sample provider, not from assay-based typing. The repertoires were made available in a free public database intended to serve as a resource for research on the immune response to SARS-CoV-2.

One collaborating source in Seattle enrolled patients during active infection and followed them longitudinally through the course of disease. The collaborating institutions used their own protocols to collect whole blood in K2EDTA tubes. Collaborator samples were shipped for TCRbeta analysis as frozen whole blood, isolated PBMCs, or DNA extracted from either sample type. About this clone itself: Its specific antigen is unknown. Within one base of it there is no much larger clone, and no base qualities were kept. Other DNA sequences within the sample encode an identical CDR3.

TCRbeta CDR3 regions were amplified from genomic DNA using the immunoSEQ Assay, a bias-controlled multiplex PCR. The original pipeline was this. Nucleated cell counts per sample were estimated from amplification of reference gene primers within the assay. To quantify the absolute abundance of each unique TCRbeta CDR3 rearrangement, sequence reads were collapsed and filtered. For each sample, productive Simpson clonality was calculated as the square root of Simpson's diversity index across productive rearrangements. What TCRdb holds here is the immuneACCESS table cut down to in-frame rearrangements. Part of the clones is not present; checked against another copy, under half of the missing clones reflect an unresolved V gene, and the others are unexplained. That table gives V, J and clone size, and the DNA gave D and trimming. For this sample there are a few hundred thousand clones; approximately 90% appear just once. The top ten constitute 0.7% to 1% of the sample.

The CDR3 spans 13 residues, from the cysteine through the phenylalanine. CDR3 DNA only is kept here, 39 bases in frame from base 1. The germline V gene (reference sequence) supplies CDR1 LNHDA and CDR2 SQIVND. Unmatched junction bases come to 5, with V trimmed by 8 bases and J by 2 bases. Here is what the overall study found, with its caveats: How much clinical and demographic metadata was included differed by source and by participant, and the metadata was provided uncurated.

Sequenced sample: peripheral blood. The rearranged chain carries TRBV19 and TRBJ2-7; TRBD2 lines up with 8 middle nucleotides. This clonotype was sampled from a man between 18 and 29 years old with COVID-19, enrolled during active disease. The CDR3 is CASSPGGTYEQYF. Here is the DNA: TGTGCCAGTTCTCCGGGGGGGACCTACGAGCAGTACTTC.